This T cell receptor (beta chain) was identified in a study of cytomegalovirus exposure and HLA in healthy donors. Per germline, CDR1 SGHTA and CDR2 FQGNSA. Losses at the gene ends were 2 bases for V and 5 bases for J; bases not matched to a gene: 11. The CDR3 runs to 16 residues. Primers: 60 Vbeta forward and 13 Jbeta reverse. Generated by immunoSEQ multiplex PCR, the TCRdb table keeps only in-frame clones and is missing some. The sample holds 110,000 or so clones, approximately 74% seen once. Remarks on this clone: Its antigen is as yet unknown.

Overall study results and limits: Earlier analysis yielded a pattern in which most TCR beta V segments were productive about 90% or about 30% of the time. A link between a missense DCLRE1C variant and TCR beta V- and J-gene trimming emerged from a later analysis. Differences between HLA loci emerged in a later analysis of TCR association rates, with DRB1 most and HLA-C fewest.

The rearrangement uses TRBV7-2 and TRBJ2-5, with 7 bases fitting TRBD1. The sequence came from a woman aged 40-49 years in good health and CMV-seropositive. Sequenced input: PBMCs. DNA of the CDR3: TGTGCCAGCAGCTTAAATAGTCCAGGGGGTTCGGAGACCCAGTACTTC. This encodes CASSLNSPGGSETQYF.